This T cell receptor (beta chain) derives from a study of shared clonotypes between healthy human individuals. Study conclusions and caveats: The small donor group covered limited genetic and exposure diversity. Clonotype sharing among donors likely depends on sequencing depth.

Every donor was a Caucasian adult from Nashville, Tennessee. For this clone: What it binds is not known.

In the original analysis: ImmunoSEQ yielded junction-only sequences lacking quality scores, so filtering differed. Sequencing used immunoSEQ multiplex PCR; TCRdb keeps in-frame clones, though not all of them. The V and J calls and clone size were taken over from that table, and D and trimming were inferred from the DNA. The sample lists nearly 750,000 clones, around 70% occurring once. The CDR3 is made up of 14 amino acids. V was cut by 6 bases and J by 0 bases, with 12 bases left in between. Germline assignment: CDR1 SQVTM and CDR2 ANQGSEA. This sequence was found in a woman aged 25 to 45 in good health. This rearrangement joins TRBV29-1 to TRBJ2-1; D not resolved. The sequenced material came from memory CD4+ T cells sorted from blood. Regarding subset: CD45RA-negative fraction. DNA for the CDR3: TGCAGCGTAGACCGTCCCAGCTCCTACAATGAGCAGTTCTTC. As protein: CSVDRPSSYNEQFF.